The text below deals with one TCR beta chain. The target of this receptor is not known. No quality values exist for individual bases; no much larger clone is one base distant. Counted from cysteine to phenylalanine, this CDR3 has 16 amino acids. CDR3 DNA is the only sequence kept; it has 48 bases, read in frame from the first base. CDR1 and CDR2, looked up from the germline V gene, are SGHAT and FQNNGV. Here V drops 5 bases and J drops 5 bases, and the junction holds 10 bases not matched to any gene. Donors were healthy HIV-negative adults with no recently reported acute infections or vaccinations. Every donor was a Caucasian adult living in Nashville, Tennessee, USA. CD4+ T cells were enriched through magnetic negative selection, after which naive cells were positively selected on CD45RA and the remaining negative fraction served as the memory subset. Blood was collected by leukapheresis, and PBMCs were isolated by Ficoll-Histopaque density gradient centrifugation and then cryopreserved in liquid nitrogen vapor phase. Purity and quantity of every magnetically sorted T cell population were checked by analytical flow cytometry. Genomic DNA was isolated from each sorted fraction and quantified by UV absorbance on a Nanodrop 2000c.

This sample was taken from a study of shared clonotypes between healthy human individuals (dated by TCRdb to 2020 to 2021). With regard to the full study: The cohort included three men and a couple of women between 18 and 49 years of age. To increase sequencing depth and limit assay-specific biases, TCR repertoire library preparation and sequencing were carried out by different laboratories using diverse techniques. For each donor, CD4 naive and CD4 memory were each given three plates, CD8 naive was given two plates, and CD8 memory was given one plate. To estimate repertoire size and how much clonotype sharing occurs between individuals, the study deeply sequenced the blood TCR repertoires of 4 to 6 healthy adults. Between about 0.85 and 8.9 billion PBMCs per donor were obtained by leukapheresis.

Study-level results and caveats: Higher generation probabilities were observed for clonotypes shared by all four sorted-subset donors than for non-shared clonotypes. Incomplete sequencing was indicated by rarefaction of sorted-subset datasets, despite the large sequencing depth. Across a few donors, around 5% of naive CD4, 3.5% of naive CD8, approximately 2.5% of memory CD4, and approximately 0.4% of memory CD8 clonotypes were shared. Naive subsets generally had larger estimated clonotype richness than memory subsets. Based on pairwise subsampling, the degree of clonotype sharing among donors was expected to be affected by sequencing depth. Because the study included a small number of donors, the genetic and exposure-history diversity represented was limited. Sampling was restricted to blood, and TCR repertoires in tissue are likely to differ from TCR repertoires in blood.

Using the deep immunoSEQ assay, multiplex PCR amplified TCR CDR3 regions from genomic DNA. Extracted genomic DNA from each cell subset was spread evenly across all wells of several immunoSEQ 96-well plates, with each plate serving as a replicate. For sorted subsets, about 200 ng genomic DNA, equal to 30,000 or so T cell genomes, was loaded into each replicate PCR. Purified libraries were quantified with a Qubit 3.0 fluorometer, sized on a Bioanalyzer 2100, and re-quantified with the KAPA Library Quantification kit. A separate single-read 150-cycle Illumina NextSeq 550 flow cell was used to sequence each immunoSEQ 96-well plate. The paper's processing steps were these. Because the immunoSEQ output held only junctional sequences and lacked quality scores, the filtering could not match the filtering applied to full-length reads. To assign V/J genes and CDR3, sequences were annotated against IMGT germline references using PyIR, a Python wrapper for IgBLAST v1.9. Reads were filtered out if the reads had weak V/J assignments (E-value above 1e-6), no CDR3, stop codons, out-of-frame junctions, or ambiguous translated residues. V3J clonotypes were defined as sequences sharing an identical inferred V gene, J gene, and CDR3 amino acid sequence. Percentage overlap between repertoires was computed as shared unique clonotypes divided by the size of the smaller repertoire. RTK rarefaction, the Chao1 estimator, and Recon v2.1 estimates of unobserved clonotypes were used to assess repertoire richness. For all TCRbeta clonotypes obtained by the gDNA method from a few donors, generation probabilities were computed with OLGA. TCRdb limited this immuneACCESS table to in-frame rearrangements with V and J called. A share of clones is missing; checked studies link under half to unresolved V genes, and the rest is unexplained. V and J calls and clone size come straight from that table; D and trimming were deduced from the DNA. This sample holds 2 million to 2.5 million clones; approximately 95% were observed only once. Together, the top ten hold about 0.41% of the sample.

Input material: naive CD4+ T cells from PBMCs. What the cell subset or site label conveys for this sample: CD45RA+ positively selected. This receptor chain uses TRBV11-2 and TRBJ2-2; TRBD2 matches 8 bases in the middle. The sequence was collected from a man between 18 and 29 years old in good health. Some clones in this sample may be carry-over from other donors' samples. Read as DNA, the sequence is TGTGCCAGCAGCGTACCACTAGCGGCAAGAACCGGGGAGCTGTTTTTT. Translated, this gives CASSVPLAARTGELFF.